The 14 T cell receptor beta chains in this list originate from one sample, sequenced in a study of blood T cell repertoires in COVID-19. The assay was immunoSEQ multiplex PCR, and TCRdb's table has in-frame clones only and misses some. The repertoire holds 340,000 or so clones, with roughly 91% as singletons. The sequencing input was peripheral blood. The source is a man aged 50 to 59 with active or convalescent COVID-19.

This clone occurred once. The chain is built from TRBV29-1 and TRBJ1-2; TRBD1 matches at 8 bases. The germline V gene encodes CDR1 SQVTM and CDR2 ANQGSEA. This CDR3 spans 14 amino acids. With 6 bases clipped from V and 8 bases from J, the junction kept 14 bases outside the gene matches. The chain's CDR3 is CSVGRRTGQEGYTF. The CDR3, as DNA: TGCAGCGTCGGTAGACGGACAGGGCAGGAAGGCTACACCTTC.

CDR3 region: CASSNPWTGGYGYTF. For the CDR3, the DNA is TGTGCCAGTAGTAATCCGTGGACAGGCGGCTATGGCTACACCTTC. The chain couples TRBV19 to TRBJ1-2, with 7 bases fitting TRBD1. V gave up 4 bases and J gave up 4 bases; unmatched junction bases: 9. Germline assignment: CDR1 LNHDA and CDR2 SQIVND (reference sequence). CDR3 length: 15 amino acids.

The chain recombines TRBV30 with TRBJ1-1, with no clear D. CDR3 length: 13 residues. The ends were cut back, 3 bases at V and 1 base at J, with 9 bases in the middle. Germline loops: CDR1 GTSNPN, CDR2 SVGIG (reference sequence). In DNA form, the CDR3 reads TGTGCCTGGAGCGGACTGTCGAACACTGAAGCTTTCTTT. Its translation: CAWSGLSNTEAFF.

This chain links TRBV10-3 with TRBJ2-1, with D unresolved. Per germline, CDR1 ENHRY and CDR2 SYGVKD. The CDR3 consists of 12 residues. Trimming took 10 bases from V and 5 from J, leaving 12 bases between them. Written as DNA, the CDR3 is TGTGCCACCGCCACAGAGAACAATGAGCAGTTCTTC. Protein: CATATENNEQFF.

V and J are TRBV5-4 and TRBJ1-4, with 10 bases identical to TRBD1. The ends lost 4 bases at V and 7 bases at J; junction bases unmatched: 10. The CDR3 has 16 residues. Germline CDR1 SGHNT, CDR2 YYREEE (reference sequence). The CDR3 coding sequence is TGTGCCAGCAGCGCGAGAAGACAGGGGGCGGCTGAAAAACTGTTTTTT. Protein sequence: CASSARRQGAAEKLFF.

This clone was found once. The chain links TRBV27 to TRBJ1-2; 9 bases are a match to TRBD1. Germline trimming cut 5 bases from V and 6 bases from J; bases unmatched to any gene: 13. Germline-derived CDR1 and CDR2 are MNHEY and SMNVEV (reference sequence). The CDR3 is 16 amino acids. CDR3 amino acids: CASSQRTGERRDGYTF. CDR3 nucleotides: TGTGCCAGCAGTCAACGGACAGGGGAGAGAAGGGATGGCTACACCTTC.

Only one count was recorded for this clone. The J gene is TRBJ2-1, the V gene TRBV18; 7 positions agree with TRBD1. The junction had 7 bases not matched to a gene; V was cut back by 1 base and J by 7 bases. This CDR3 is built from 15 residues. Germline loops: CDR1 KGHSH, CDR2 LQKENI. The CDR3 region is CASSPRQGRENEQFF. CDR3 nucleotide sequence: TGTGCCAGCTCACCACGACAGGGACGGGAAAATGAGCAGTTCTTC.

The CDR3 here is CASSLPAGAGNIQYF. Written as DNA, the CDR3 is TGTGCCAGCAGTTTGCCGGCGGGAGCCGGAAACATTCAGTACTTC. This sequence joins TRBV28 and TRBJ2-4; 7 bases align to TRBD2. Looked up from germline, CDR1 is MDHEN and CDR2 is SYDVKM. The CDR3 contains 15 residues. Losses at the gene ends were 3 bases for V and 6 bases for J; bases not matched to a gene: 8.

This chain uses TRBV30 with TRBJ2-7, with a weak D call TRBD2 (5 bases). The CDR3 covers 12 residues. Per the germline V gene, CDR1 is GTSNPN and CDR2 is SVGIG (reference sequence). Trimming left V 2 bases short and J 7 bases short, with 12 bases between. CDR3 protein: CAWSLGPGEQYF. The DNA for the CDR3 is TGTGCCTGGAGTTTAGGGCCGGGAGAGCAGTACTTC.

With respect to this clone: This specimen includes other DNA sequences encoding the same CDR3. The chain links TRBV3-1 (or the pseudogene TRBV3-2) to TRBJ2-2; TRBD1 matches at 11 bases. V lost 4 bases to trimming and J lost 6 bases; unmatched junction nucleotides: 4. CDR1 and CDR2 from the germline V gene are LGHDT and YNNKEL (reference sequence). The CDR3 consists of 15 residues. The CDR3 sequence is CASSPGQGAAGELFF. The CDR3 region has the DNA TGTGCCAGCAGCCCTGGACAGGGGGCTGCCGGGGAGCTGTTTTTT.

This rearrangement joins TRBV3-1 (or the pseudogene TRBV3-2) to TRBJ1-2; D remains unclear. This CDR3 has 13 residues. Germline V gives CDR1 LGHDT, CDR2 YNNKEL (reference sequence). Trimming took off 3 bases at V and 7 bases at J, with 12 bases between the two ends. The DNA for the CDR3 is TGTGCCAGCAGCCACGAGGAGGGCGCTGGCTACACCTTC. Encoded protein: CASSHEEGAGYTF.

The chain uses TRBV4-2 and TRBJ2-2; TRBD1 matches at 7 bases. CDR1 LGHNA and CDR2 YNFKEQ come from the germline V gene. V shed 1 base, J shed 5 bases, and the junction held 4 bases outside the gene matches. The CDR3 contains 15 residues. CDR3 sequence (DNA): TGTGCCAGCAGCCAAGTGACAGGGAATACCGGGGAGCTGTTTTTT. Translation gives CASSQVTGNTGELFF.

The V call is TRBV3-1 (or the pseudogene TRBV3-2), the J call TRBJ1-4; D is perhaps TRBD1 (6 bases). The CDR3 extends over 14 amino acids. Germline V CDR1 and CDR2: LGHDT, YNNKEL (reference sequence). V gave up 6 bases and J gave up 2 bases, with 10 bases separating them. The DNA of the CDR3 is TGTGCCAGCAGTCAGGGGCGGACTAATGAAAAACTGTTTTTT. Translating gives CASSQGRTNEKLFF.

This clone was counted a single time. This chain links TRBV7-9 with TRBJ2-7; 9 bases align to TRBD1. This CDR3 has 15 amino acids. CDR1 and CDR2 (germline): SEHNR, FQNEAQ (reference sequence). With V trimmed by 7 bases and J by 5 bases, 12 bases remained unmatched. The CDR3 DNA reads as TGTGCCAGCACCGTAGGGACAGGGATTTCCGACGAGCAGTACTTC. Amino acids: CASTVGTGISDEQYF.